Shown below are 24 T cell receptor beta chains from a single sample sequenced in a study of T-cell memory formation after mild COVID-19. In TCRdb, the 5' RACE reads were re-called with MiXCR into one record per CDR3 protein. The data contain some 120,000 distinct CDR3 sequences, approximately 16% of them singletons. Sequenced: PBMCs or a T cell subset sorted from them (not recorded which). Receptors were obtained from an adult woman who had mild COVID-19 (a few samples of this study predate the infection). Cell type and time point are not known.

The chain carries TRBV9 and TRBJ2-2, with D hard to call. This CDR3 region has 11 residues. Germline assignment: CDR1 SGDLS and CDR2 YYNGEE. Trimming left V 0 bases short and J 10 bases short, with 4 bases between. DNA for the CDR3: TGTGCCAGCAGCGTAGCGTCGGAGCTGTTTTTT. This codes for CASSVASELFF.

This clonotype has a handful of counts. The rearrangement links TRBV27 to TRBJ2-3; 8 bases match TRBD2. The CDR3 has 18 residues. Germline values: CDR1 MNHEY, CDR2 SMNVEV (reference sequence). The V segment lost 5 bases and the J segment 1 base; nucleotides outside the gene matches: 14. Here the CDR3 DNA reads TGTGCCAGCAGTCTTACACCGGGACTAGTTCTTCGCACAGATACGCAGTATTTT. It yields the protein CASSLTPGLVLRTDTQYF.

This chain connects TRBV6-6 to TRBJ2-7; 10 bases are shared with TRBD1. CDR1 is MNHNY, CDR2 SVGAGI, per germline (reference sequence). CDR3 length equals 15 residues. V was clipped by 6 bases and J by 4 bases; unmatched bases: 9. The CDR3 sequence: CASRTAGTGEYEQYF. For the CDR3, the DNA is TGTGCCAGCAGAACAGCCGGGACAGGGGAGTACGAGCAGTACTTC.

As for this clonotype: This clone may be a read error of a much larger clone one base away. The CDR3 protein is CASSTDRGYEQYF. CDR3 coding DNA: TGTGCCAGCAGCACGGACAGGGGCTACGAGCAGTACTTC. The genes are TRBV7-8 and TRBJ2-7, with 9 bases lining up with TRBD1. The germline gives CDR1 SGHVS, CDR2 FQNEAQ. The V segment lost 5 bases and the J segment 3 bases; nucleotides outside the gene matches: 2. The CDR3 contains 13 residues.

The rearrangement joins TRBV7-9 to TRBJ2-5; 9 bases are shared with TRBD1. Germline-derived CDR1 and CDR2 are SEHNR and FQNEAQ (reference sequence). The CDR3 consists of 18 residues. V lost 4 bases and J lost 3; bases outside the gene matches: 15. The CDR3 region is CASSSTPARTGAEETQYF. The CDR3, as DNA: TGTGCCAGCAGCTCGACCCCAGCCCGGACAGGGGCGGAAGAGACCCAGTACTTC.

The CDR3 DNA is TGCGCCAGCAGCCCCCGCGGGACTACGAACACCGGGGAGCTGTTTTTT. Translating it yields CASSPRGTTNTGELFF. The V and J genes are TRBV5-1 and TRBJ2-2; 7 bases align to TRBD2. The V and J ends lost 4 bases and 0 bases, in that order; junction bases with no gene match: 6. CDR3 length: 16 residues. Germline V gene lookup returns CDR1 SGHRS and CDR2 YFSETQ.

This clonotype was counted between two and nine times. The CDR3 region is CASSVSPSGMGTDTQYF. In DNA, the CDR3 is TGTGCCAGCAGTGTCAGCCCTAGCGGGATGGGCACAGATACGCAGTATTTT. V and J are TRBV6-4 and TRBJ2-3, with 9 bases fitting TRBD2. There are 17 residues in the CDR3. Germline assignment: CDR1 MRHNA and CDR2 SNTAGT. V shed 4 bases, J shed 1 base, and the junction held 9 bases outside the gene matches.

This chain links TRBV19 with TRBJ1-2, with D possibly TRBD1 on 5 matching bases. The CDR3 is made up of 14 amino acids. CDR1 LNHDA and CDR2 SQIVND come from the germline V gene (reference sequence). With 4 bases removed from V and 4 bases from J, the gap between germline ends came to 13 bases. This chain's CDR3 is CASSRGIAPYGYTF. For the CDR3, the DNA is TGTGCCAGTAGTAGGGGCATAGCCCCCTATGGCTACACCTTC.

This clonotype was detected a few times. The V and J genes are TRBV5-1 and TRBJ2-5; 7 positions agree with TRBD1. J gave up 2 bases and V 0 bases, and 7 bases lay outside the gene matches. The CDR3 length is 16 residues. From germline, CDR1 is SGHRS and CDR2 YFSETQ. In DNA, the CDR3 is TGCGCCAGCAGCTTGGGCCGGGACAGAGCACAAGAGACCCAGTACTTC. Encoded protein: CASSLGRDRAQETQYF.

This clonotype showed up just a few times. This chain links TRBV4-3 with TRBJ2-7; weak D call: TRBD1 (5 bases). CDR3 length equals 15 residues. Germline V gene lookup returns CDR1 LGHNA and CDR2 YSLEER. V dropped 2 bases and J dropped 3 bases, with 14 bases sitting between them. CDR3 in amino acids: CASSQSREVIYEQYF. CDR3 coding DNA: TGCGCCAGCAGCCAAAGCAGGGAAGTCATCTACGAGCAGTACTTC.

This clonotype occurred many times. The chain joins TRBV4-3 to TRBJ2-3; D might be TRBD1 or TRBD2, each matching 5 bases. V lost 3 bases to trimming and J lost 4 bases, with 17 bases between them. The CDR3 runs to 16 residues. The germline V gene encodes CDR1 LGHNA and CDR2 YSLEER. The CDR3 protein is CASSHTGYGTPDTQYF. The CDR3 DNA sequence: TGCGCCAGCAGCCATACGGGATACGGGACCCCAGATACGCAGTATTTT.

J is TRBJ2-7 and V is TRBV7-8; perhaps TRBD1 as D (6 bases). Trimming took off 3 bases at V and 2 bases at J, with 17 bases between the two ends. The germline V gene has CDR1 SGHVS and CDR2 FQNEAQ. The CDR3 is made up of 16 amino acids. The chain's CDR3 is CASSFSRQATTYEQYF. The DNA for the CDR3 is TGTGCCAGCAGCTTTTCTCGACAGGCGACTACCTACGAGCAGTACTTC.

The table lists this clonotype with a few counts. The chain is built from TRBV5-8 and TRBJ2-1; 10 nucleotides match TRBD2. Germline assignment: CDR1 SGHTS and CDR2 YDEGEE. The length of the CDR3 is 16 residues. V lost 6 bases, J lost 7 bases, and 13 bases stayed unmatched. In DNA form, the CDR3 reads TGTGCCAGCACCCCGGTTTCTAGCGGGGGTTCTAATGAGCAGTTCTTC. Encoded protein: CASTPVSSGGSNEQFF. Complete variable domain (other parts from reference TRBV5-8 and TRBJ2-1): EAGVTQSPTHLIKTRGQQATLRCSPISGHTSVYWYQQALGLGLQFLLWYDEGEERNRGNFPPRFSGRQFPNYSSELNVNALELEDSALYLCASTPVSSGGSNEQFFGPGTRLTVL.

This clonotype has just a few counts. The chain is built from TRBV20-1 and TRBJ1-1; 7 bases are shared with TRBD1. Unmatched junction bases numbered 4, after V lost 7 bases and J lost 2 bases. CDR1 and CDR2 (germline): DFQATT, SNEGSKA (reference sequence). CDR3 length: 12 amino acids. The CDR3 protein is CSVHRGNTEAFF. CDR3 coding DNA: TGCAGTGTCCACAGGGGAAACACTGAAGCTTTCTTT.

This clonotype came up a few times. V is TRBV28 and J is TRBJ2-7; a weak D match, TRBD2 (7 bases). V was cut by 3 bases and J by 0 bases, with 18 bases left in between. The CDR3 consists of 17 residues. The germline V gene has CDR1 MDHEN and CDR2 SYDVKM. The CDR3 DNA reads as TGTGCCAGCAGTTTCCCCGGGGGGCTCACGAGCTCCTACGAGCAGTACTTC. Translated: CASSFPGGLTSSYEQYF.

This chain connects TRBV3-1 to TRBJ1-6; 7 bases align to TRBD1. The CDR3 runs 16 residues. Germline V lookup: CDR1 LGHDT, CDR2 YNNKEL (reference sequence). Trimming took 5 bases from V and 7 from J; bases not matched to a gene: 11. CDR3 nucleotide sequence: TGTGCCAGCAGCTCAACAGGGGCCTCACGGAATTCACCCCTCCACTTT. Protein product: CASSSTGASRNSPLHF.

CDR3 residues: CAWSQGPHREQYF. In DNA form, the CDR3 reads TGTGCCTGGAGTCAGGGACCTCATCGAGAGCAGTACTTC. The rearrangement joins TRBV30 to TRBJ2-7, with D perhaps given as TRBD1 or TRBD2 (5 bases each). Looked up from germline, CDR1 is GTSNPN and CDR2 is SVGIG (reference sequence). V lost 2 bases, J lost 7 bases, and 15 bases lay in between. CDR3 length equals 13 residues.

This clonotype was found a few times. The V call is TRBV10-3, the J call TRBJ2-2; 7 positions match TRBD1. CDR3 length: 13 amino acids. Germline loops: CDR1 ENHRY, CDR2 SYGVKD. J was trimmed by 6 bases and V by 6 bases; bases with no gene match: 4. CDR3: CAISDRDAGELFF. The CDR3 coding sequence is TGTGCCATCAGCGACAGGGACGCCGGGGAGCTGTTTTTT.

The V call is TRBV20-1, the J call TRBJ2-7; 10 bases are a match to TRBD1. The CDR3 runs to 14 residues. The trim removed 3 bases at V and 2 bases at J, leaving 4 bases unmatched. In germline, CDR1 is DFQATT, CDR2 SNEGSKA (reference sequence). CDR3 in amino acids: CSARGQGNPYEQYF. CDR3 bases: TGCAGTGCTAGGGGACAGGGGAACCCCTACGAGCAGTACTTC.

This chain uses TRBV3-1 with TRBJ2-1; D not resolved. The CDR3 totals 16 residues. CDR1 and CDR2 from the germline V gene are LGHDT and YNNKEL (reference sequence). Trimming took 2 bases from V and 4 from J, leaving 15 bases between them. The CDR3 is CASSQYLLQEYNEQFF. Here the CDR3 DNA reads TGTGCCAGCAGCCAATACCTGCTTCAAGAATACAATGAGCAGTTCTTC.

The chain combines TRBV29-1 with TRBJ2-7; 7 bases map to TRBD1. This CDR3 is 12 amino acids long. CDR1 SQVTM and CDR2 ANQGSEA come from the germline V gene. After removal of 0 bases from V and 6 bases from J, the junction contained 2 bases not matched to a gene. The CDR3: CSVEDRGREQYF. The CDR3 DNA sequence: TGCAGCGTTGAAGATAGGGGGCGCGAGCAGTACTTC.

The genes are TRBV7-2 and TRBJ1-1, with D perhaps matching TRBD1 (5 bases). With 5 bases removed from V and 0 bases from J, the gap between germline ends came to 7 bases. This CDR3 contains 13 residues. CDR1 and CDR2 (germline): SGHTA, FQGNSA. The CDR3 DNA follows: TGTGCCAGCAGCGTACAGGTGAACACTGAAGCTTTCTTT. The encoded protein is CASSVQVNTEAFF.

This clonotype has more than one count but fewer than ten. The genes are TRBV6-5 and TRBJ2-6; TRBD1 matches at 10 bases. The V and J ends lost 5 bases and 4 bases, in that order; junction bases with no gene match: 5. Germline CDR1 and CDR2: MNHEY and SVGAGI. CDR3 size: 16 residues. Here the CDR3 DNA reads TGTGCCAGCAGTCAGGGACAGGGGACCGGGGCCAACGTCCTGACTTTC. Residues: CASSQGQGTGANVLTF.

This clonotype was seen a handful of times. This sequence joins TRBV6-5 and TRBJ1-1, with no clear D. Germline V gives CDR1 MNHEY, CDR2 SVGAGI. The CDR3 is 14 residues long. The V gene lost 5 bases and the J gene lost 0 bases, with 10 bases spanning the gap. DNA of the CDR3: TGTGCCAGCAGTGCGTCCCGGTTGAACACTGAAGCTTTCTTT. Protein product: CASSASRLNTEAFF.